Listed below are T cell receptor beta chains from one sample, sequenced in a study of long-term antiretroviral therapy in people with HIV. TCRdb keeps only in-frame clones here, not all; method: immunoSEQ multiplex PCR. The sample yields some 15,000 clones, 78% seen once. The source was unsorted PBMCs, collected about 3.1 years after starting antiretroviral therapy. Source of these receptors: a middle-aged woman with HIV. Each CDR3 is given with its conserved first and last residue. A D gene is named only where the DNA matches it firmly. A row's size may be missing; if present it is once, few, many or a size class.

v_gene: TRBV10-3; abundance: .; d_gene: .; len: 13; j_gene: TRBJ1-6; CDR3aa: CAISETGNSPLHF; CDR3nt: TGTGCCATCAGTGAGACGGGAAATTCACCCCTCCACTTT
v_gene: TRBV4-2; abundance: .; d_gene: TRBD2; len: 16; j_gene: TRBJ2-3; CDR3aa: CASSQAAAGGTDTQYF; CDR3nt: TGTGCCAGCAGCCAAGCTGCCGCGGGGGGCACAGATACGCAGTATTTT
v_gene: TRBV11-2; abundance: .; d_gene: .; len: 13; j_gene: TRBJ2-5; CDR3aa: CASSPWGQETQYF; CDR3nt: TGTGCCAGCAGTCCTTGGGGCCAAGAGACCCAGTACTTC
v_gene: TRBV30; abundance: .; d_gene: .; len: 13; j_gene: TRBJ1-1; CDR3aa: CAWRGGQGAEAFF; CDR3nt: TGTGCCTGGAGGGGGGGGCAAGGGGCTGAAGCTTTCTTT
v_gene: TRBV7-9; abundance: .; d_gene: .; len: 15; j_gene: TRBJ1-2; CDR3aa: CASSLRDGANYGYTF; CDR3nt: TGTGCCAGCAGCCTACGGGACGGGGCTAACTATGGCTACACCTTC
v_gene: TRBV5-1; abundance: .; d_gene: TRBD2; len: 16; j_gene: TRBJ2-5; CDR3aa: CASSLAGSSGQETQYF; CDR3nt: TGCGCCAGCAGCTTGGCCGGGTCTAGCGGGCAAGAGACCCAGTACTTC
v_gene: TRBV7-2; abundance: .; d_gene: .; len: 14; j_gene: TRBJ1-2; CDR3aa: CASSLIAGNYGYTF; CDR3nt: TGTGCCAGCAGCTTAATCGCAGGGAACTATGGCTACACCTTC
v_gene: TRBV11-1; abundance: .; d_gene: TRBD1; len: 16; j_gene: TRBJ1-1; CDR3aa: CASSLDRTGTNTEAFF; CDR3nt: TGTGCCAGCAGCTTAGATCGGACAGGGACGAACACTGAAGCTTTCTTT
v_gene: TRBV5-1; abundance: .; d_gene: TRBD1; len: 16; j_gene: TRBJ2-5; CDR3aa: CASSLVGTGSWETQYF; CDR3nt: TGCGCCAGCAGCTTAGTCGGGACAGGGTCGTGGGAGACCCAGTACTTC
v_gene: TRBV10-3; abundance: .; d_gene: TRBD1; len: 16; j_gene: TRBJ1-1; CDR3aa: CAIRKGQGVGDTEAFF; CDR3nt: TGTGCCATTCGAAAGGGACAGGGGGTAGGTGACACTGAAGCTTTCTTT
v_gene: TRBV11-2; abundance: .; d_gene: TRBD2; len: 17; j_gene: TRBJ2-1; CDR3aa: CASSLDRLAGRYGEQFF; CDR3nt: TGTGCCAGCAGCTTAGACCGACTAGCGGGAAGGTACGGTGAGCAGTTCTTC
v_gene: TRBV27; abundance: .; d_gene: TRBD1; len: 14; j_gene: TRBJ2-7; CDR3aa: CASSVGQGVYEQYF; CDR3nt: TGTGCCAGCAGTGTCGGACAGGGTGTCTACGAGCAGTACTTC
v_gene: TRBV6-1; abundance: .; d_gene: TRBD2; len: 15; j_gene: TRBJ2-5; CDR3aa: CASRAAERGMETQYF; CDR3nt: TGTGCCAGCAGGGCCGCGGAGCGGGGTATGGAGACCCAGTACTTC
v_gene: TRBV18; abundance: .; d_gene: TRBD1; len: 18; j_gene: TRBJ1-1; CDR3aa: CASSPRGSYRDRVSEAFF; CDR3nt: TGTGCCAGCTCACCGAGAGGTTCATACCGGGACAGGGTGTCGGAAGCTTTCTTT
v_gene: TRBV5-1; abundance: .; d_gene: TRBD1; len: 16; j_gene: TRBJ1-1; CDR3aa: CASSPPGTGSNTEAFF; CDR3nt: TGCGCCAGCAGTCCCCCCGGGACAGGGAGTAACACTGAAGCTTTCTTT
v_gene: TRBV5-4; abundance: .; d_gene: .; len: 14; j_gene: TRBJ1-1; CDR3aa: CASSSEWGNTEAFF; CDR3nt: TGTGCCAGCAGCTCTGAGTGGGGGAACACTGAAGCTTTCTTT
v_gene: TRBV4-1; abundance: few; d_gene: .; len: 18; j_gene: TRBJ1-6; CDR3aa: CASSQVMGESSYNSPLHF; CDR3nt: TGCGCCAGCAGCCAAGTGATGGGGGAGAGCTCCTATAATTCACCCCTCCACTTT
v_gene: TRBV9; abundance: few; d_gene: TRBD1; len: 16; j_gene: TRBJ2-1; CDR3aa: CASSLSGTGAYNEQFF; CDR3nt: TGTGCCAGCAGCCTTAGTGGGACAGGGGCCTACAATGAGCAGTTCTTC
v_gene: TRBV30; abundance: .; d_gene: TRBD1; len: 13; j_gene: TRBJ1-2; CDR3aa: CAWTLGQGDGYTF; CDR3nt: TGTGCCTGGACCCTAGGACAGGGGGATGGCTACACCTTC
v_gene: TRBV10-3; abundance: .; d_gene: .; len: 13; j_gene: TRBJ2-7; CDR3aa: CAIMLDGGHEQYF; CDR3nt: TGTGCCATCATGCTGGATGGCGGACACGAGCAGTACTTC
v_gene: TRBV29-1; abundance: .; d_gene: .; len: 12; j_gene: TRBJ1-2; CDR3aa: CSAGGPNYGYTF; CDR3nt: TGCAGCGCCGGGGGTCCGAATTATGGCTACACCTTC
v_gene: TRBV25-1; abundance: .; d_gene: .; len: 12; j_gene: TRBJ2-7; CDR3aa: CASSVSSSEQYF; CDR3nt: TGTGCCAGCAGTGTTTCTAGTTCCGAGCAGTACTTC
v_gene: TRBV11-2; abundance: .; d_gene: TRBD2; len: 14; j_gene: TRBJ2-2; CDR3aa: CASRPGTSTGELFF; CDR3nt: TGTGCCAGCAGGCCGGGGACTAGCACCGGGGAGCTGTTTTTT
v_gene: TRBV7-9; abundance: once; d_gene: .; len: 15; j_gene: TRBJ2-5; CDR3aa: CAIGAFKGLQETQYF; CDR3nt: TGTGCCATAGGAGCGTTCAAGGGATTACAAGAGACCCAGTACTTC
v_gene: TRBV7-9; abundance: .; d_gene: TRBD2; len: 13; j_gene: TRBJ2-7; CDR3aa: CASHGGGRDEQYF; CDR3nt: TGTGCCAGCCATGGGGGGGGACGGGACGAGCAGTACTTC
v_gene: TRBV5-1; abundance: .; d_gene: TRBD1; len: 17; j_gene: TRBJ1-3; CDR3aa: CASSRTGGSERGNTIYF; CDR3nt: TGCGCCAGCAGCCGGACAGGGGGCAGCGAAAGGGGAAACACCATATATTTT
v_gene: TRBV12-5; abundance: .; d_gene: TRBD2; len: 17; j_gene: TRBJ2-7; CDR3aa: CASGRYPAGYITYEQYF; CDR3nt: TGTGCTAGTGGTCGGTACCCAGCGGGGTACATCACCTACGAGCAGTACTTC
v_gene: TRBV7-9; abundance: .; d_gene: .; len: 13; j_gene: TRBJ1-6; CDR3aa: CASKGTANSPLHF; CDR3nt: TGTGCCAGCAAGGGGACGGCAAATTCACCCCTCCACTTT
v_gene: TRBV5-1; abundance: .; d_gene: TRBD2; len: 16; j_gene: TRBJ2-3; CDR3aa: CASSRSGTSNTDTQYF; CDR3nt: TGCGCCAGCAGCCGATCCGGGACTAGCAATACAGATACGCAGTATTTT
v_gene: TRBV30; abundance: few; d_gene: .; len: 10; j_gene: TRBJ1-1; CDR3aa: CACGTFEAFF; CDR3nt: TGTGCCTGCGGGACTTTTGAAGCTTTCTTT
v_gene: TRBV6-5; abundance: .; d_gene: TRBD1; len: 15; j_gene: TRBJ1-2; CDR3aa: CASSYLRGRDYGYTF; CDR3nt: TGTGCCAGCAGTTACCTCAGGGGGCGAGACTATGGCTACACCTTC
v_gene: TRBV12-5; abundance: .; d_gene: .; len: 14; j_gene: TRBJ1-5; CDR3aa: CASAADSLNQPQHF; CDR3nt: TGTGCTAGTGCTGCGGACAGCCTTAATCAGCCCCAGCATTTT
v_gene: TRBV4-2; abundance: few; d_gene: TRBD2; len: 18; j_gene: TRBJ2-3; CDR3aa: CASSPGMTSGGAKDTQYF; CDR3nt: TGTGCCAGCAGCCCCGGTATGACTAGCGGGGGGGCGAAAGATACGCAGTATTTT
v_gene: TRBV6-6; abundance: .; d_gene: TRBD2; len: 13; j_gene: TRBJ2-3; CDR3aa: CASIAGGTDTQYF; CDR3nt: TGTGCCAGCATCGCGGGGGGCACAGATACGCAGTATTTT
v_gene: TRBV5-1; abundance: .; d_gene: .; len: 14; j_gene: TRBJ1-2; CDR3aa: CASRTGTTNYGYTF; CDR3nt: TGCGCCAGCAGAACGGGGACAACTAACTATGGCTACACCTTC
v_gene: TRBV13; abundance: .; d_gene: .; len: 16; j_gene: TRBJ1-3; CDR3aa: CASSYTQGRPGNTIYF; CDR3nt: TGTGCCAGCAGCTATACACAGGGTCGACCTGGAAACACCATATATTTT
v_gene: TRBV30; abundance: .; d_gene: .; len: 15; j_gene: TRBJ1-3; CDR3aa: CAWSVTGADGNTIYF; CDR3nt: TGTGCCTGGAGTGTAACGGGGGCGGACGGAAACACCATATATTTT
v_gene: TRBV7-2; abundance: .; d_gene: .; len: 14; j_gene: TRBJ2-7; CDR3aa: CASSLAAWGDEQYF; CDR3nt: TGTGCCAGCAGCTTAGCGGCTTGGGGGGACGAGCAGTACTTC
v_gene: TRBV27; abundance: few; d_gene: TRBD1; len: 14; j_gene: TRBJ1-2; CDR3aa: CASGDRDRYPGYTF; CDR3nt: TGTGCCAGCGGGGACCGGGACAGGTACCCCGGCTACACCTTC
v_gene: TRBV12-5; abundance: .; d_gene: .; len: 12; j_gene: TRBJ2-7; CDR3aa: CASGLARDKQYF; CDR3nt: TGTGCTAGTGGTTTGGCCCGGGACAAGCAGTACTTC
v_gene: TRBV10-3; abundance: .; d_gene: TRBD1; len: 15; j_gene: TRBJ1-1; CDR3aa: CAISEETGGNTEAFF; CDR3nt: TGTGCCATCAGTGAGGAAACAGGGGGAAACACTGAAGCCTTCTTT
v_gene: TRBV7-9; abundance: .; d_gene: .; len: 13; j_gene: TRBJ1-3; CDR3aa: CATEQGSGNTIYF; CDR3nt: TGTGCCACTGAACAGGGATCTGGAAACACCATATATTTT
v_gene: TRBV4-3; abundance: .; d_gene: TRBD1; len: 16; j_gene: TRBJ2-3; CDR3aa: CASSQDQRGLGDTQYF; CDR3nt: TGCGCCAGCAGCCAAGATCAGAGGGGGCTTGGAGATACGCAGTATTTT
v_gene: TRBV7-9; abundance: .; d_gene: TRBD1; len: 15; j_gene: TRBJ2-3; CDR3aa: CASSLGDRSTDTQYF; CDR3nt: TGTGCCAGCAGCTTAGGGGACAGAAGCACAGATACGCAGTATTTT
v_gene: TRBV10-2; abundance: .; d_gene: .; len: 13; j_gene: TRBJ1-1; CDR3aa: CASSQDRDTEAFF; CDR3nt: TGCGCCAGCAGTCAGGACAGAGACACTGAAGCTTTCTTT
v_gene: TRBV6-1; abundance: .; d_gene: .; len: 13; j_gene: TRBJ2-2; CDR3aa: CAIELVNTGELFF; CDR3nt: TGTGCCATCGAACTTGTTAACACCGGGGAGCTGTTTTTT